The 25 T cell receptor beta chains presented below share a single source sample, sequenced in a study of T cell responses to AZD1222 COVID-19 vaccine. Profiled with immunoSEQ multiplex PCR; TCRdb holds only in-frame clones, not every one. The sample carries roughly 100,000 clones, over 80% recorded once. The material sequenced was peripheral blood, taken on day 0 of AZD1222 vaccination. Receptor source: an adult in good health.

The chain couples TRBV10-3 to TRBJ1-2; 7 positions match TRBD1. This CDR3 is 16 amino acids long. Germline CDR1 ENHRY, CDR2 SYGVKD. The V gene end was trimmed by 8 bases and the J gene end by 4 bases; junction bases not matched to a gene: 16. The CDR3: CAIREEEQGERYGYTF. CDR3 DNA sequence: TGTGCCATCCGGGAGGAGGAGCAGGGGGAGCGCTATGGCTACACCTTC.

The rearrangement links TRBV5-1 to TRBJ1-1; tentatively, D is TRBD1 (5 bases). Between the trimmed V and J ends, which lost 4 bases and 2 bases, there was a span of 12 bases. Germline CDR1 and CDR2: SGHRS and YFSETQ. The CDR3 is 14 amino acids. CDR3 region: CASSLGGVNTEAFF. The DNA for the CDR3 is TGCGCCAGCAGCCTCGGGGGGGTCAACACTGAAGCTTTCTTT.

The chain recombines TRBV27 with TRBJ2-1; a weak D match, TRBD1 (5 bases). V lost 5 bases and J lost 4, with 12 bases in between. Germline CDR1 is MNHEY and CDR2 is SMNVEV (reference sequence). The CDR3 consists of 14 residues. The DNA of the CDR3 is TGTGCCAGCAGTGAGGTAACAGGTTACAATGAGCAGTTCTTC. This sequence encodes CASSEVTGYNEQFF.

The chain carries TRBV2 and TRBJ2-7; D remains unclear. Trimming removed 2 bases at V and 4 bases at J, with 3 bases between. CDR3 size: 11 residues. Germline CDR1 and CDR2: SNHLY and FYNNEI. The CDR3 sequence is CASSEWYEQYF. Here the CDR3 DNA reads TGTGCCAGCAGTGAATGGTACGAGCAGTACTTC.

With respect to this clone: Within the sample, other DNA sequences also encode this same CDR3. The DNA of the CDR3 is TGTGCCAGCAGTTACGGAGGGGGGACTGAAGCTTTCTTT. The encoded protein is CASSYGGGTEAFF. The V and J genes are TRBV6-5 and TRBJ1-1, with D possibly being TRBD1 (6 bases). Germline-derived CDR1 and CDR2 are MNHEY and SVGAGI. V was trimmed by 2 bases and J by 5 bases, leaving 9 bases between them. The CDR3 runs to 13 residues.

This rearrangement joins TRBV11-2 to TRBJ2-1; 8 bases fit TRBD2. The CDR3 sequence is 14 residues long. Germline V lookup: CDR1 SGHAT, CDR2 FQNNGV. V dropped 4 bases and J dropped 6; count of bases not matched to a gene: 5. The CDR3 reads CASSSSTSGNEQFF. Written as DNA, the CDR3 is TGTGCCAGCAGCTCTTCTACTAGCGGCAATGAGCAGTTCTTC.

This clone has only one observation. This sequence joins TRBV7-2 and TRBJ1-1, with TRBD1 as a possible D gene (6 bases). V was clipped by 2 bases and J by 4 bases, with 8 bases between them. There are 13 residues in the CDR3. CDR1 is SGHTA and CDR2 is FQGNSA in the germline V gene. CDR3 in amino acids: CASSLTGSTEAFF. In DNA form, the CDR3 reads TGTGCCAGCAGCTTAACAGGGAGCACTGAAGCTTTCTTT.

The V and J genes are TRBV11-2 and TRBJ2-7; D is perhaps TRBD1 (8 bases). Trimming stripped 2 bases from V and 3 bases from J, with 23 bases between. The germline V gene encodes CDR1 SGHAT and CDR2 FQNNGV. The CDR3 has 18 residues. The CDR3 DNA reads TGTGCCAGCAGCTTACGATGGCAGGGGGCGAGGGAGGGCTACGAGCAGTACTTC. This gives the protein CASSLRWQGAREGYEQYF.

The count of this clone is one. This sequence joins TRBV2 and TRBJ1-4; D is undetermined. Germline V gene sequence: CDR1 SNHLY, CDR2 FYNNEI. The V and J ends lost 3 bases and 8 bases respectively, with 10 bases between them. This CDR3 comprises 13 residues. Here the CDR3 reads CASSDISVEKLFF. The CDR3 region has the DNA TGTGCCAGCAGTGACATTTCGGTGGAAAAACTGTTTTTT.

This clone was recorded only once. This chain uses TRBV21-1 with TRBJ2-5; TRBD1, the table's D call, lacks a check against the DNA. TRBV21-1 is described as a pseudogene. The CDR3 covers 18 residues. CDR3 sequence: CASSKVQNRQGEWETQYF. For the CDR3, the DNA is TGTGCCAGCAGCAAGGTTCAAAACCGACAGGGAGAGTGGGAGACCCAGTACTTC.

This clone was observed a handful of times. The chain recombines TRBV14 with TRBJ2-1; 8 nucleotides line up with TRBD1. Germline V gives CDR1 SGHDN, CDR2 FVKESK. After removal of 4 bases from V and 8 bases from J, the junction contained 10 bases not matched to a gene. The length of the CDR3 is 15 residues. The CDR3 reads CASSRGTGIMHEQFF. The CDR3, as DNA: TGTGCCAGCAGCCGGGGGACAGGAATAATGCATGAGCAGTTCTTC.

The V and J genes are TRBV12-5 and TRBJ2-7, with D unresolved. The V and J ends lost 3 bases and 6 bases respectively, with 9 bases between them. The CDR3 consists of 12 residues. Germline-derived CDR1 and CDR2 are LGHNT and FRNRAP. Written as DNA, the CDR3 is TGTGCTAGTGGTTTTTATCCGCCCGAGCAGTACTTC. This codes for CASGFYPPEQYF. Full variable domain (remainder filled in from reference TRBV12-5 and TRBJ2-7): DARVTQTPRHKVTEMGQEVTMRCQPILGHNTVFWYRQTMMQGLELLAYFRNRAPLDDSGMPKDRFSAEMPDATLATLKIQPSEPRDSAVYFCASGFYPPEQYFGPGTRLTVT.

This clone was recorded only once. The chain links TRBV10-1 to TRBJ2-3, with D possibly TRBD2 on 7 matching bases. CDR1 and CDR2 (germline): WNHNN, SYGVQD (reference sequence). V was clipped by 0 bases and J by 2 bases, with 9 bases between them. The CDR3 sequence is 15 residues long. CDR3 sequence (DNA): TGCGCCAGCAGTGAGTCGGGGGGGCTCACAGATACGCAGTATTTT. Protein product: CASSESGGLTDTQYF.

The chain joins TRBV27 to TRBJ1-2, with TRBD1 identical over 11 bases. With V trimmed by 4 bases and J by 4 bases, 11 bases remained unmatched. The CDR3 loop spans 17 amino acids. CDR1 is MNHEY, CDR2 SMNVEV, per germline (reference sequence). CDR3 coding DNA: TGTGCCAGCAGTTCCTCTTTCCGGGACAGGGGGACCTATGGCTACACCTTC. It codes for CASSSSFRDRGTYGYTF.

The V gene is TRBV10-3, the J gene TRBJ2-3, with a possible D match to TRBD1 (6 bases). CDR3 length: 15 residues. Germline V gene sequence: CDR1 ENHRY, CDR2 SYGVKD. V lost 0 bases and J 4 bases, leaving 11 bases between the germline ends. The CDR3 loop reads CAISESPRGPDTQYF. The CDR3 nucleotides read TGTGCCATCAGTGAGTCGCCCAGGGGCCCAGATACGCAGTATTTT.

The rearrangement joins TRBV5-5 to TRBJ1-1; D is undetermined. This CDR3 has 13 residues. Trimming cost V 0 bases and J 4 bases, with 7 bases left between them. Germline assignment: CDR1 SGHKS and CDR2 YYEKEE (reference sequence). This CDR3 is CASSLAEGTEAFF. The CDR3 nucleotides are TGTGCCAGCAGCTTGGCCGAGGGCACTGAAGCTTTCTTT.

The chain combines TRBV6-2 or TRBV6-3 with TRBJ2-5, with 8 bases fitting TRBD1. Germline V lookup: CDR1 MNHEY, CDR2 SVGEGT. V was clipped by 6 bases and J by 1 base; unmatched bases: 7. This CDR3 is 15 amino acids long. The CDR3 DNA reads TGTGCCAGCAGCCGCTTAGGACAGGGCCAAGAGACCCAGTACTTC. Its translation: CASSRLGQGQETQYF.

DNA of the CDR3: TGTGCCAGCAGCCAGGGTTTGGATGGCTACACCTTC. Translated, it gives CASSQGLDGYTF. V usage is TRBV4-2 and J usage is TRBJ1-2; D gene uncertain. Germline V gene sequence: CDR1 LGHNA, CDR2 YNFKEQ. Between the trimmed V and J ends, which lost 3 bases and 6 bases, there was a span of 8 bases. The CDR3 loop spans 12 amino acids.

This chain links TRBV5-4 with TRBJ1-2; the D is unclear. V was clipped by 1 base and J by 3 bases, with 13 bases between them. This CDR3 spans 15 amino acids. The germline V gene has CDR1 SGHNT and CDR2 YYREEE (reference sequence). CDR3 in DNA: TGTGCCAGCAGCTTGTCAGTATCTCAGGACTATGGCTACACCTTC. Translation: CASSLSVSQDYGYTF.

The chain recombines TRBV14 with TRBJ2-7; D is uncertain. Trimming took off 5 bases at V and 0 bases at J, with 11 bases between the two ends. The CDR3 is 14 residues long. Germline values: CDR1 SGHDN, CDR2 FVKESK. CDR3 nucleotides: TGTGCCAGCAGCGAACGAAGGATCTCCTACGAGCAGTACTTC. Protein sequence: CASSERRISYEQYF.

CDR3 bases: TGTGCCAGCAGTTACGGGGCAGGGTTTCGCACTGAAGCTTTCTTT. It translates to CASSYGAGFRTEAFF. The V and J genes are TRBV6-6 and TRBJ1-1, with D tentatively TRBD1 (5 bases). The V end lost 2 bases, the J end lost 4 bases, and 14 bases lay between the germline ends. This CDR3 comprises 15 residues. The germline V gene has CDR1 MNHNY and CDR2 SVGAGI (reference sequence).

V and J are TRBV4-2 and TRBJ2-5; 9 bases fit TRBD2. The CDR3 runs to 17 residues. The V and J ends lost 1 base and 0 bases, in that order; junction bases with no gene match: 6. Germline values: CDR1 LGHNA, CDR2 YNFKEQ. The CDR3 region is CASSQGASGAYQETQYF. Here the CDR3 DNA reads TGTGCCAGCAGCCAAGGAGCTAGCGGGGCCTACCAAGAGACCCAGTACTTC.

The chain combines TRBV5-1 with TRBJ1-1; 9 bases fit TRBD1. Germline lookup yields CDR1 SGHRS and CDR2 YFSETQ. Trimming took 3 bases from V and 2 from J; bases not matched to a gene: 5. The CDR3 has 15 residues. CDR3 protein: CASSSGQGLNTEAFF. CDR3 bases: TGCGCCAGCAGCTCGGGACAGGGATTAAACACTGAAGCTTTCTTT.

The rearrangement joins TRBV5-1 to TRBJ1-2; D is possibly TRBD1 (6 bases). Trimming cost V 2 bases and J 3 bases, with 14 bases left between them. The CDR3 runs 15 residues. The V gene's germline CDR1 is SGHRS and CDR2 YFSETQ. The CDR3 protein is CASSLTGNSDYGYTF. CDR3 DNA: TGCGCCAGCAGCTTAACAGGGAACTCTGACTATGGCTACACCTTC.

This clone has just one count. The chain couples TRBV5-1 to TRBJ1-1, with 8 nucleotides matching TRBD1. Per the germline V gene, CDR1 is SGHRS and CDR2 is YFSETQ. CDR3 length: 16 amino acids. V dropped 4 bases and J dropped 3; count of bases not matched to a gene: 11. The CDR3 protein is CASSPGQGDRYTEAFF. CDR3 bases: TGCGCCAGCAGCCCCGGACAGGGTGATCGGTACACTGAAGCTTTCTTT. The entire variable domain, with the rest obtained from reference TRBV5-1 and TRBJ1-1, is as follows: KAGVTQTPRYLIKTRGQQVTLSCSPISGHRSVSWYQQTPGQGLQFLFEYFSETQRNKGNFPGRFSGRQFSNSRSEMNVSTLELGDSALYLCASSPGQGDRYTEAFFGQGTRLTVV.